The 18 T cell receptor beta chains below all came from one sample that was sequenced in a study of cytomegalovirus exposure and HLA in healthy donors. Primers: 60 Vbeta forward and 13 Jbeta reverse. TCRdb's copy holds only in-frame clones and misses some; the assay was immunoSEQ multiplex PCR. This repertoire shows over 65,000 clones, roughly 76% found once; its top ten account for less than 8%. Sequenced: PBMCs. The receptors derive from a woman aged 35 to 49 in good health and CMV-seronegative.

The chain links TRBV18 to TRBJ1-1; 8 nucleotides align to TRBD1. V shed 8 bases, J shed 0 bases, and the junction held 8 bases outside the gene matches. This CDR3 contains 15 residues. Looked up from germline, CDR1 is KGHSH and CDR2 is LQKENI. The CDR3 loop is CASQGAGGVNTEAFF. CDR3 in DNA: TGTGCCAGCCAGGGGGCAGGGGGAGTGAACACTGAAGCTTTCTTT. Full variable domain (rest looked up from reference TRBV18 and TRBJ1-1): NAGVMQNPRHLVRRRGQEARLRCSPMKGHSHVYWYRQLPEEGLKFMVYLQKENIIDESGMPKERFSAEFPKEGPSILRIQQVVRGDSAAYFCASQGAGGVNTEAFFGQGTRLTVV.

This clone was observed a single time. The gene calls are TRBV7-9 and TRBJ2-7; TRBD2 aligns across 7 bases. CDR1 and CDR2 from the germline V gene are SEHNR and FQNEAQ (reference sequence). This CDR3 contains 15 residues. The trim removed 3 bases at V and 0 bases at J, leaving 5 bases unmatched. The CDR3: CASSFSGGSSYEQYF. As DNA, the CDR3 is TGTGCCAGCAGCTTTTCCGGCGGGAGCTCCTACGAGCAGTACTTC.

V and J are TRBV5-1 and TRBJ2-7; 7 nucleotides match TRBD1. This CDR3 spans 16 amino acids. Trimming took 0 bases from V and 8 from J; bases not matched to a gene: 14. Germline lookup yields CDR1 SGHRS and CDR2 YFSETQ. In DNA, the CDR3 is TGCGCCAGCAGCTTGGCTCCGGGACAGACTTCTCCGCAGCAGTACTTC. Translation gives CASSLAPGQTSPQQYF.

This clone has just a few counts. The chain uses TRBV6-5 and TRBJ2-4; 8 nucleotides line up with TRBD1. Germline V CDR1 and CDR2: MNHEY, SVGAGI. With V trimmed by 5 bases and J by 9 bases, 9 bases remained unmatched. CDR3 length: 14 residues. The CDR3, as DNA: TGTGCCAGCAGTGGGGACAGGAGCCTAGGCATTCAGTACTTC. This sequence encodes CASSGDRSLGIQYF.

The CDR3 DNA reads TGTGCCAGCAGTTTATCTCACGACTTCTCCTACGAGCAGTACTTC. It translates to CASSLSHDFSYEQYF. V is TRBV27 and J is TRBJ2-7, with D hard to call. The CDR3 length is 15 residues. Trimming shortened V by 0 bases and J by 0 bases, and 9 bases separated the two germline ends. Looked up from germline, CDR1 is MNHEY and CDR2 is SMNVEV (reference sequence).

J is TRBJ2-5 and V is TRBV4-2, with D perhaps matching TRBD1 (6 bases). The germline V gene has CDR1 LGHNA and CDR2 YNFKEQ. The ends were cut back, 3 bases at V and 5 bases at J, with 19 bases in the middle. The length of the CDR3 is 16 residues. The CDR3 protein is CASSQGNPGGGETQYF. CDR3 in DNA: TGTGCCAGCAGCCAGGGTAACCCTGGGGGCGGCGAGACCCAGTACTTC.

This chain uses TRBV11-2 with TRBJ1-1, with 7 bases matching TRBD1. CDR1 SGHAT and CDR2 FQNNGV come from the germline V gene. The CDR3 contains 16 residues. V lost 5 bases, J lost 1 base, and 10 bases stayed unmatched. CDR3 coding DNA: TGTGCCAGCAGCCCCCCGAGGGGGCGCAGGAACACTGAAGCTTTCTTT. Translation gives CASSPPRGRRNTEAFF.

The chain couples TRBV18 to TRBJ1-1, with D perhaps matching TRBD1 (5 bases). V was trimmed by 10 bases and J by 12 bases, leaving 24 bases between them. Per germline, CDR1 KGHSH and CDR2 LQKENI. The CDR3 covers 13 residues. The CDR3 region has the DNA TGTGCCACCAGGGCCCGTGGGGGGGAGAAAACTTTCTTT. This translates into CATRARGGEKTFF.

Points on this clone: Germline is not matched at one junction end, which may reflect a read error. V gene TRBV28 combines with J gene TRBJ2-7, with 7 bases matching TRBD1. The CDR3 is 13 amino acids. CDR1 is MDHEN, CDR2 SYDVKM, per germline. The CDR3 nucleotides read TGTGCCAGCAGTTTATCCCGGGACAGAGATCGGCGTTTC. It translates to CASSLSRDRDRRF. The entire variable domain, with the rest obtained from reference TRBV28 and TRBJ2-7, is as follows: DVKVTQSSRYLVKRTGEKVFLECVQDMDHENMFWYRQDPGLGLRLIYFSYDVKMKEKGDIPEGYSVSREKKERFSLILESASTNQTSMYLCASSLSRDRDRRFGPGTRLTVT.

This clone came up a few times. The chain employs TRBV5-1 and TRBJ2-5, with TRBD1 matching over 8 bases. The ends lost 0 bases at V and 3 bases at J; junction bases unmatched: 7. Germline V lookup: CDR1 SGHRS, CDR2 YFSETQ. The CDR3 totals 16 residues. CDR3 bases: TGCGCCAGCAGCTTGGATCGGGTGGGACAGGAAGAGACCCAGTACTTC. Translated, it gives CASSLDRVGQEETQYF.

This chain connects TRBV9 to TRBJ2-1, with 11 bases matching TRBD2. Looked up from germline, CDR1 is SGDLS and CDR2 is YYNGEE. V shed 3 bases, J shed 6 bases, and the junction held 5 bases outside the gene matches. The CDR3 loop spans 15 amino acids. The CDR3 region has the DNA TGTGCCAGCAGCGGATTAGCGGGAGGGGTCAATGAGCAGTTCTTC. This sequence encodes CASSGLAGGVNEQFF.

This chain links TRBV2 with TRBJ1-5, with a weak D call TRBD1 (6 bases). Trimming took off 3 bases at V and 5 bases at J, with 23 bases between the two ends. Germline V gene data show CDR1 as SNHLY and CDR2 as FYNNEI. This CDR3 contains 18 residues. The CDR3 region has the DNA TGTGCCAGCAGTGATACGAAAGATTGGGGGCAGGGAGATCAGCCCCAGCATTTT. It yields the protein CASSDTKDWGQGDQPQHF. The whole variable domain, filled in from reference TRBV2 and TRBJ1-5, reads EPEVTQTPSHQVTQMGQEVILRCVPISNHLYFYWYRQILGQKVEFLVSFYNNEISEKSEIFDDQFSVERPDGSNFTLKIRSTKLEDSAMYFCASSDTKDWGQGDQPQHFGDGTRLSIL.

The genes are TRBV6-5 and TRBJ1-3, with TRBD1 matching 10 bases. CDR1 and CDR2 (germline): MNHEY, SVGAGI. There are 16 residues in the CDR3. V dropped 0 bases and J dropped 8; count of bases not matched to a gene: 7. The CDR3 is CASSYSTRTGGHTIYF. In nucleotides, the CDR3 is TGTGCCAGCAGTTACTCGACAAGGACAGGGGGGCACACCATATATTTT.

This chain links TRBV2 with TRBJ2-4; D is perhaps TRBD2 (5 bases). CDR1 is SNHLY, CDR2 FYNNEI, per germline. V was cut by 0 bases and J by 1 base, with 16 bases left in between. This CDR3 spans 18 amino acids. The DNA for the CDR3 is TGTGCCAGCAGTGAAGCGCTTCGGGGTTTCAGGGCCAAAAACATTCAGTACTTC. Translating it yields CASSEALRGFRAKNIQYF.

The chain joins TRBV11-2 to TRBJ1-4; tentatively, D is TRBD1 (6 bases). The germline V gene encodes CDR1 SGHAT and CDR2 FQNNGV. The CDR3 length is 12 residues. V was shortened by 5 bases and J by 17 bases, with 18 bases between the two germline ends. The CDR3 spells CASSHRTARPFF. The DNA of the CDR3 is TGTGCCAGCAGCCATCGGACAGCGCGCCCTTTTTTT.

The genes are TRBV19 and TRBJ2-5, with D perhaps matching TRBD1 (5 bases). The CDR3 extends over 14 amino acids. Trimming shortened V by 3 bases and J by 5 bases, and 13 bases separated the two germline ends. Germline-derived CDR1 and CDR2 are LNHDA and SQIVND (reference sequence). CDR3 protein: CASSIWGLGETQYF. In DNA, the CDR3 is TGTGCCAGTAGTATTTGGGGCCTAGGGGAGACCCAGTACTTC.

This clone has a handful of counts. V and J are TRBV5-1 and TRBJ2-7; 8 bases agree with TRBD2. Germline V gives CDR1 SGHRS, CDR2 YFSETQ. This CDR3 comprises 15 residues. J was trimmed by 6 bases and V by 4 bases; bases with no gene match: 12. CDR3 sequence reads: CASSPMTGGSGEQYF. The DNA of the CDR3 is TGCGCCAGCAGCCCAATGACGGGGGGGTCAGGCGAGCAGTACTTC.

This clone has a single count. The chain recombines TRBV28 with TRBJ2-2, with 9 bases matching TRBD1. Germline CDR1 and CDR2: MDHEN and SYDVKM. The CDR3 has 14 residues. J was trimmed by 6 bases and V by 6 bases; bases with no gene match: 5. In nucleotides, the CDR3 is TGTGCCAGCAGAGGGACAGGGTACGCCGGGGAGCTGTTTTTT. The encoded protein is CASRGTGYAGELFF. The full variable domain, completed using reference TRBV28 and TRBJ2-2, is DVKVTQSSRYLVKRTGEKVFLECVQDMDHENMFWYRQDPGLGLRLIYFSYDVKMKEKGDIPEGYSVSREKKERFSLILESASTNQTSMYLCASRGTGYAGELFFGEGSRLTVL.